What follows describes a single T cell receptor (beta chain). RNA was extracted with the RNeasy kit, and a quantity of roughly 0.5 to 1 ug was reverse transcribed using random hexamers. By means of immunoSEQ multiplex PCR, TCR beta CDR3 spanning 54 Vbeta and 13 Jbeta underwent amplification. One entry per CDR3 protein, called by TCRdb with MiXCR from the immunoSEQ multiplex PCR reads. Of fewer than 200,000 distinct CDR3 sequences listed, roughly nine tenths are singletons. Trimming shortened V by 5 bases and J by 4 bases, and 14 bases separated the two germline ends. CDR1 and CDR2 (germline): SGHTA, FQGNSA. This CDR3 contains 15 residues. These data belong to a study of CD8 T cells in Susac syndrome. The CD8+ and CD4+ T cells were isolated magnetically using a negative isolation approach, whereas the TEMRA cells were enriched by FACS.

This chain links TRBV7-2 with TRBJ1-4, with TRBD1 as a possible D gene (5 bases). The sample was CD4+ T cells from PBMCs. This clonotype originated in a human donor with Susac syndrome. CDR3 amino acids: CASSPLGRVNEKLFF. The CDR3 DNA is TGTGCCAGCAGCCCCCTAGGCAGGGTTAATGAAAAACTGTTTTTT.